The rows below give T cell receptor beta chains drawn from one sample of a study of blood T cell repertoires in COVID-19. TCRdb's copy holds only in-frame clones and misses some; the assay was immunoSEQ multiplex PCR. The sample holds fewer than 70,000 clones, roughly nine tenths seen once. Input material: peripheral blood. The origin of the receptors is a middle-aged man with active COVID-19. The CDR3 runs from the conserved cysteine through the conserved F or W. The order of the fields is CDR3 length, D gene, V gene, clone size, J gene, CDR3 DNA, CDR3 protein. D genes are given only for firm matches. Clone size is given for some rows only: seen once, a few or many times, or a class if the clone is expanded.

cdr3_length: 14
d_call: TRBD1
v_call: TRBV18
clone_size: once
j_call: TRBJ1-1
cdr3_nt: TGTGCCAGCTCCCCGGGACAGATGAACACTGAAGCTTTCTTT
cdr3_aa: CASSPGQMNTEAFF

cdr3_length: 16
d_call: TRBD1
v_call: TRBV7-9
clone_size: .
j_call: TRBJ1-1
cdr3_nt: TGTGCCAGCAGCTTAGGGACAGGGGCGATGAACACTGAAGCTTTCTTT
cdr3_aa: CASSLGTGAMNTEAFF

cdr3_length: 12
d_call: .
v_call: TRBV7-9
clone_size: .
j_call: TRBJ1-1
cdr3_nt: TGTGCCAGCAGCCGTTCCGACACTGAAGCTTTCTTT
cdr3_aa: CASSRSDTEAFF

cdr3_length: 13
d_call: TRBD1
v_call: TRBV20-1
clone_size: .
j_call: TRBJ2-1
cdr3_nt: TGCAGTGCTAGTTTGGACAGGTACAATGAGCAGTTCTTC
cdr3_aa: CSASLDRYNEQFF

cdr3_length: 11
d_call: .
v_call: TRBV12-3/TRBV12-4
clone_size: .
j_call: TRBJ1-1
cdr3_nt: TGTGCCAGCAGTTTAGGGGGGCAAGCTTTCTTT
cdr3_aa: CASSLGGQAFF

cdr3_length: 13
d_call: .
v_call: TRBV2
clone_size: few
j_call: TRBJ2-2
cdr3_nt: TGTGCCAGCGTGTCTACGGGGACCGGGGAGCTGTTTTTT
cdr3_aa: CASVSTGTGELFF

cdr3_length: 14
d_call: TRBD1
v_call: TRBV4-3
clone_size: .
j_call: TRBJ2-7
cdr3_nt: TGCGCCAGCAGCACACAGGGGCTGGGGGACGAGCAGTACTTC
cdr3_aa: CASSTQGLGDEQYF

cdr3_length: 16
d_call: TRBD1
v_call: TRBV6-2/TRBV6-3
clone_size: .
j_call: TRBJ1-1
cdr3_nt: TGTGCCAGCAGTTACAGGTCAGGGGGGAAAATCACTGAAGCTTTCTTT
cdr3_aa: CASSYRSGGKITEAFF

cdr3_length: 15
d_call: TRBD1
v_call: TRBV7-2
clone_size: .
j_call: TRBJ2-1
cdr3_nt: TGTGCCAGCAGCTTAGGGGGACAGGGGGCGAATGAGCAGTTCTTC
cdr3_aa: CASSLGGQGANEQFF

cdr3_length: 14
d_call: .
v_call: TRBV10-3
clone_size: .
j_call: TRBJ2-3
cdr3_nt: TGTGCCATCAGTGAGTCACAGGGAACAGATACGCAGTATTTT
cdr3_aa: CAISESQGTDTQYF

cdr3_length: 15
d_call: TRBD2
v_call: TRBV11-2
clone_size: once
j_call: TRBJ2-3
cdr3_nt: TGTGCCAGCAGCTTTAGCAGCGGGGGGGCGGATACGCAGTATTTT
cdr3_aa: CASSFSSGGADTQYF

cdr3_length: 14
d_call: TRBD1
v_call: TRBV5-4
clone_size: once
j_call: TRBJ1-3
cdr3_nt: TGTGCCAGCAGCTTGGGGAACAGGGGGGACACCATATATTTT
cdr3_aa: CASSLGNRGDTIYF

cdr3_length: 13
d_call: .
v_call: TRBV9
clone_size: .
j_call: TRBJ1-1
cdr3_nt: TGTGCCAGCAGCGTAGTGGGTGGGCCTGAAGCTTTCTTT
cdr3_aa: CASSVVGGPEAFF

cdr3_length: 15
d_call: TRBD1
v_call: TRBV4-1
clone_size: .
j_call: TRBJ1-4
cdr3_nt: TGCGCCAGCAGCCCCCGACAGGGAGGTAATGAAAAACTGTTTTTT
cdr3_aa: CASSPRQGGNEKLFF

cdr3_length: 16
d_call: TRBD1
v_call: TRBV18
clone_size: .
j_call: TRBJ2-2
cdr3_nt: TGTGCCAGCACTACCCCCGGGACAGGGAACACCGGGGAGCTGTTTTTT
cdr3_aa: CASTTPGTGNTGELFF

cdr3_length: 17
d_call: TRBD1
v_call: TRBV27
clone_size: once
j_call: TRBJ1-2
cdr3_nt: TGTGCCAGCAGTTTATCAAGTTGGACAGGGACTAACTATGGCTACACCTTC
cdr3_aa: CASSLSSWTGTNYGYTF